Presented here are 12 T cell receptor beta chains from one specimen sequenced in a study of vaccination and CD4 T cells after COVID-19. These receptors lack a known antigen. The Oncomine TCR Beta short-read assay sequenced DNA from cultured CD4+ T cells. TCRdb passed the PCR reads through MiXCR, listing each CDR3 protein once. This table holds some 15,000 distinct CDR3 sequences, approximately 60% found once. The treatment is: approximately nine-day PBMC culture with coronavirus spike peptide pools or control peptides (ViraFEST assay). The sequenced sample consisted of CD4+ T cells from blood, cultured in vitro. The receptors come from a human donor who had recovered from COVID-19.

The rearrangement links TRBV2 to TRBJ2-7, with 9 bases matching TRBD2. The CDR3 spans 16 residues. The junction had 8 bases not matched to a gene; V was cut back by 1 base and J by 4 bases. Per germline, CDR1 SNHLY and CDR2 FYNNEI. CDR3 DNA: TGTGCCAGCAGTGAAGATGGACTAGCGTTTGGGTACGAGCAGTACTTC. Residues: CASSEDGLAFGYEQYF.

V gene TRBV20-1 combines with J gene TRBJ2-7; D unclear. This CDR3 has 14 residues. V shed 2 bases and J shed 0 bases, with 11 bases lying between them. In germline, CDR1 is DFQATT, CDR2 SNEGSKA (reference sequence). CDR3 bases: TGCAGTGCTAGAACGCGGTTAAGCTCCTACGAGCAGTACTTC. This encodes CSARTRLSSYEQYF.

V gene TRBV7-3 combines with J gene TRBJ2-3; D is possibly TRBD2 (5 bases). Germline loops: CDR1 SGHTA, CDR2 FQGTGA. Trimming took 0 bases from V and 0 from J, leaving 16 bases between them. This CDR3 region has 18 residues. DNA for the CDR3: TGTGCCAGCAGCTTAACGTCGGGCCAAAGGGAGAGCACAGATACGCAGTATTTT. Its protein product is CASSLTSGQRESTDTQYF. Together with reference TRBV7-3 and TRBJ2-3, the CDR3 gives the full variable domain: GAGVSQTPSNKVTEKGKYVELRCDPISGHTALYWYRQSLGQGPEFLIYFQGTGAADDSGLPNDRFFAVRPEGSVSTLKIQRTERGDSAVYLCASSLTSGQRESTDTQYFGPGTRLTVL.

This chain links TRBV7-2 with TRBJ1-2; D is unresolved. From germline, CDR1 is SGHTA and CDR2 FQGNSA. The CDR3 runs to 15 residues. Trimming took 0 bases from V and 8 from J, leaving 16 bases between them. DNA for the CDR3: TGTGCCAGCAGCTTAGCGCCGGTTTCCGCGGGGGGCTACACCTTC. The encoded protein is CASSLAPVSAGGYTF.

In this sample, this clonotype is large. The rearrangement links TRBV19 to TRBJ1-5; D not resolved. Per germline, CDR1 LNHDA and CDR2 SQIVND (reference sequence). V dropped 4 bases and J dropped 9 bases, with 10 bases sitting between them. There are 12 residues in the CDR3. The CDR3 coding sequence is TGTGCCAGTAGTAGCCGACAACCGCCCCAGCATTTT. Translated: CASSSRQPPQHF.

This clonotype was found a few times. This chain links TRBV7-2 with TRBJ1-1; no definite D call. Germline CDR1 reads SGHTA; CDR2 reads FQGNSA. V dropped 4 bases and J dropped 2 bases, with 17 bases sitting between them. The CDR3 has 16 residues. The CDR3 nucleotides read TGTGCCAGCAGCTGGAAGGTCTTGGCAGCCAACACTGAAGCTTTCTTT. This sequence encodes CASSWKVLAANTEAFF.

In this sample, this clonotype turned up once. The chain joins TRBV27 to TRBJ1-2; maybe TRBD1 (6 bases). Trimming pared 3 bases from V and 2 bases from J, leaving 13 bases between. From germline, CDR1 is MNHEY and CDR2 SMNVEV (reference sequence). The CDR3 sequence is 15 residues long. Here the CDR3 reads CASSFRGEHNYGYTF. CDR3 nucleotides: TGTGCCAGCAGTTTCAGGGGCGAACACAACTATGGCTACACCTTC.

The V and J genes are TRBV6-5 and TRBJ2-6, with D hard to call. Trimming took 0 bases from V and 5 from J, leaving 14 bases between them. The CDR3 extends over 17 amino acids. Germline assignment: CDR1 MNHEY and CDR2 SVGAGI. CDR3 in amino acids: CASSYSALQLRANVLTF. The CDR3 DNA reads TGTGCCAGCAGTTACTCGGCATTACAGCTTAGGGCCAACGTCCTGACTTTC.

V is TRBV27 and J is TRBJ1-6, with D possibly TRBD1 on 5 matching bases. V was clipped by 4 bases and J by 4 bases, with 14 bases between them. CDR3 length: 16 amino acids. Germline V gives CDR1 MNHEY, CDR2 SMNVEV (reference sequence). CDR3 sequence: CASSSTPGFYNSPLHF. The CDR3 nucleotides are TGTGCCAGCAGTTCGACTCCAGGGTTTTATAATTCACCCCTCCACTTT.

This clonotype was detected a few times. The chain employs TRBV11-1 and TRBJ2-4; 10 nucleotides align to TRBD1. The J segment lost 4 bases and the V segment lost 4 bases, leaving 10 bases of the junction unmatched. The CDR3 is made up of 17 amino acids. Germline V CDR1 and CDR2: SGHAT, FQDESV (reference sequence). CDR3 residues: CASSSAATGGTKNIQYF. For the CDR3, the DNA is TGTGCCAGCAGCTCCGCGGCGACAGGGGGCACAAAAAACATTCAGTACTTC.

The CDR3 region has the DNA TGTGCCAGCAGCTTTCAAACCCTCCTGAACACCGGGGAGCTGTTTTTT. It translates to CASSFQTLLNTGELFF. The chain couples TRBV7-2 to TRBJ2-2; D unresolved. CDR1 and CDR2 (germline): SGHTA, FQGNSA. The CDR3 runs 16 residues. V lost 3 bases, J lost 1 base, and 12 bases lay in between.

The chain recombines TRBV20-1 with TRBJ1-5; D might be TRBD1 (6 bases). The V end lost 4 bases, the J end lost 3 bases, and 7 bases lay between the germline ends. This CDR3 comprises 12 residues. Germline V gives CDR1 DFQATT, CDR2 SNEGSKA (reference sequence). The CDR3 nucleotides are TGCAGTGCTACAGGGGACAATCAGCCCCAGCATTTT. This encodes CSATGDNQPQHF.